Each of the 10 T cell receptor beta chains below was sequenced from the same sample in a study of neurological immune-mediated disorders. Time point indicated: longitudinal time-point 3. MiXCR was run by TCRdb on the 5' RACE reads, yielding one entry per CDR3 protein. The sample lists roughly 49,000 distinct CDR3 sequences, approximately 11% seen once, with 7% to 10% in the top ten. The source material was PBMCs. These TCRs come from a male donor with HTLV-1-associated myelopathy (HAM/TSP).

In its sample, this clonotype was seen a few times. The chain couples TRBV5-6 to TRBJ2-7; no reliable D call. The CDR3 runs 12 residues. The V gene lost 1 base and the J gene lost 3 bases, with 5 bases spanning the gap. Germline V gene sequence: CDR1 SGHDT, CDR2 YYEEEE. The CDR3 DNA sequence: TGTGCCAGCAGCTTGTCAGGCTACGAGCAGTACTTC. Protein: CASSLSGYEQYF.

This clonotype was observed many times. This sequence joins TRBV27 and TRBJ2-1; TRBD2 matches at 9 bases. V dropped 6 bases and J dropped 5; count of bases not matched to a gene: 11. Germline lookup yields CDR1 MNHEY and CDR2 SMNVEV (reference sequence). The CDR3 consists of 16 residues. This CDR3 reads CASSYGTSIYDNEQFF. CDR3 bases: TGTGCCAGCAGCTATGGGACTAGCATCTATGACAATGAGCAGTTCTTC.

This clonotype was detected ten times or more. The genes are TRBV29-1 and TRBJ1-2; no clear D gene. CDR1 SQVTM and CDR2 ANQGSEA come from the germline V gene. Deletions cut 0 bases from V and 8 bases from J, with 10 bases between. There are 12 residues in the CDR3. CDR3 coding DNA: TGCAGCGTTGAAGATTCCTGGCTCGGCTACACCTTC. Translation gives CSVEDSWLGYTF.

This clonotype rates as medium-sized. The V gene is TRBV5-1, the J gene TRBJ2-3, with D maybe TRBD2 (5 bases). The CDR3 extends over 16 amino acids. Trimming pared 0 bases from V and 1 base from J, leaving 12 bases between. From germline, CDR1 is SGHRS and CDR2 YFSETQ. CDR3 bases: TGCGCCAGCAGCTTGGCGCCTAGCTCTGGCACAGATACGCAGTATTTT. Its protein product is CASSLAPSSGTDTQYF.

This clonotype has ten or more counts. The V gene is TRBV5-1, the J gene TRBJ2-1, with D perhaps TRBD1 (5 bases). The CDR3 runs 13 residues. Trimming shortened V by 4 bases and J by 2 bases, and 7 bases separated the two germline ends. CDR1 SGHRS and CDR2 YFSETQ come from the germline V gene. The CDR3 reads CASSGATYNEQFF. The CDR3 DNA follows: TGCGCCAGCAGCGGGGCCACCTACAATGAGCAGTTCTTC.

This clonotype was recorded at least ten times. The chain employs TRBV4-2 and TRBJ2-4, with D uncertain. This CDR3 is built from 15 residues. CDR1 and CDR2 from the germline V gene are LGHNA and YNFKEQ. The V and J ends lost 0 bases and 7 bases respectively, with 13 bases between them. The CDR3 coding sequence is TGTGCCAGCAGCCAAGATACTTTCGGTTTTAACATTCAGTACTTC. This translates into CASSQDTFGFNIQYF.

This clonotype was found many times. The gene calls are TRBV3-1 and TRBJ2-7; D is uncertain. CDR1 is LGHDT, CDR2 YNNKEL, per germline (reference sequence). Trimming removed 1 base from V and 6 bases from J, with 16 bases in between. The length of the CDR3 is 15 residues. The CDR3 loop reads CASSQGKQFSSEQYF. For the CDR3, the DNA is TGTGCCAGCAGCCAAGGTAAACAGTTCTCCAGCGAGCAGTACTTC.

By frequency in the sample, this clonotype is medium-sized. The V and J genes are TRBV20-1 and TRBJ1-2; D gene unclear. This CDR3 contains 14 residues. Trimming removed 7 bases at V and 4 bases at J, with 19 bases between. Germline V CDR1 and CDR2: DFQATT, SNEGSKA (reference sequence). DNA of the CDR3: TGCAGTGTTCAACGGCAGAGGTCTACCTATGGCTACACCTTC. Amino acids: CSVQRQRSTYGYTF.

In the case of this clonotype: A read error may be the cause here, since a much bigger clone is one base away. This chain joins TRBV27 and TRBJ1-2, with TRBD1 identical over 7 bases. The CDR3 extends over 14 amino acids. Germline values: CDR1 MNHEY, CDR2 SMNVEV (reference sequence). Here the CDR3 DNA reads TGTACCACCAAGGGGGCTAGCTCTAACTATGGCTACACCTTC. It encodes CTTKGASSNYGYTF.

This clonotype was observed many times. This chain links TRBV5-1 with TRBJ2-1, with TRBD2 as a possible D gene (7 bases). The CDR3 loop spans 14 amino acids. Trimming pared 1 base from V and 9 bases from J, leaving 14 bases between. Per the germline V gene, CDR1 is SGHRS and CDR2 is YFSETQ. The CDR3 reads CASSLWGGRGEQFF. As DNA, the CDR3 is TGCGCCAGCAGCTTGTGGGGGGGCCGGGGTGAGCAGTTCTTC.